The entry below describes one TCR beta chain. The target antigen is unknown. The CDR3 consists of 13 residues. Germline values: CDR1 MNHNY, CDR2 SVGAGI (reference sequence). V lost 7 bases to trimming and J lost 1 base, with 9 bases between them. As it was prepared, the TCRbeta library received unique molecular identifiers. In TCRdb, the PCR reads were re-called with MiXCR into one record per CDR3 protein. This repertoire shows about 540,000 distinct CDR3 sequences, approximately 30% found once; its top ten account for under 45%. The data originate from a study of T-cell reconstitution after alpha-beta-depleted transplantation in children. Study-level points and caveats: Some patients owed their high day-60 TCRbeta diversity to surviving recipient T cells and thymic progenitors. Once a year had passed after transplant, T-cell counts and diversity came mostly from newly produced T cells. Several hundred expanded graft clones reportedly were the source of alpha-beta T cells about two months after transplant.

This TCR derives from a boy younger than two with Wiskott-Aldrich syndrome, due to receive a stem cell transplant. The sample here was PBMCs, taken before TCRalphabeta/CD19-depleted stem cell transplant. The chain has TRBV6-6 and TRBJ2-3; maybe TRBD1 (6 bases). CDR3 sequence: CASKPGGTDTQYF. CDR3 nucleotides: TGTGCCAGCAAACCAGGGGGCACAGATACGCAGTATTTT.